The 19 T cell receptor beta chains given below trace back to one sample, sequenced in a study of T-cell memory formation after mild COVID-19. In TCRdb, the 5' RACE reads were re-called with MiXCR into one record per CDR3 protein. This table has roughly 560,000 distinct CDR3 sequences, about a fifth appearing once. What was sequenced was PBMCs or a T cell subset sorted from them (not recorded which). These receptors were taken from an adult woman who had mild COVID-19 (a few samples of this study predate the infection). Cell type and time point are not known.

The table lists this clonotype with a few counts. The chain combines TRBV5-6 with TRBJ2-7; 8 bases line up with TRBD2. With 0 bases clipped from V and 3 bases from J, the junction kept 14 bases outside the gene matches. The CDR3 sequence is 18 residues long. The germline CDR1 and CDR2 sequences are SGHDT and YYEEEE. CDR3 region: CASSLDGVVSGDSYEQYF. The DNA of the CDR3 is TGTGCCAGCAGCTTGGATGGCGTGGTTAGCGGGGATAGCTACGAGCAGTACTTC.

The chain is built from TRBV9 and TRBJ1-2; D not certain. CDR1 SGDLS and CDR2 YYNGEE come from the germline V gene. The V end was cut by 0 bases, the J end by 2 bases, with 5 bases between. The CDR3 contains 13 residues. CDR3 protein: CASSVAANYGYTF. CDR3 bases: TGTGCCAGCAGCGTAGCCGCAAACTATGGCTACACCTTC. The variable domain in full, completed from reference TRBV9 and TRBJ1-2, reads DSGVTQTPKHLITATGQRVTLRCSPRSGDLSVYWYQQSLDQGLQFLIQYYNGEERAKGNILERFSAQQFPDLHSELNLSSLELGDSALYFCASSVAANYGYTFGSGTRLTVV.

CDR3 sequence reads: CSVGSGLSGANVLTF. The CDR3 DNA sequence: TGCAGCGTTGGATCAGGACTATCTGGGGCCAACGTCCTGACTTTC. The J gene is TRBJ2-6, the V gene TRBV29-1; weak D call: TRBD2 (6 bases). The germline V gene has CDR1 SQVTM and CDR2 ANQGSEA. V lost 4 bases, J lost 1 base, and 11 bases lay in between. The CDR3 loop spans 15 amino acids. Based on the CDR3 plus reference TRBV29-1 and TRBJ2-6, the full variable domain is SAVISQKPSRDICQRGTSLTIQCQVDSQVTMMFWYRQQPGQSLTLIATANQGSEATYESGFVIDKFPISRPNLTFSTLTVSNMSPEDSSIYLCSVGSGLSGANVLTFGAGSRLTVL.

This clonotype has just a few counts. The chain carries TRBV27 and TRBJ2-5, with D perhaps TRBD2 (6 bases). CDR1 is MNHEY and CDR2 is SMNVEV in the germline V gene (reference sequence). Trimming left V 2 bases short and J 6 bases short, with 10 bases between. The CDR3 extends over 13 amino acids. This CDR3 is CASSLAGRKTQYF. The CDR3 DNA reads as TGTGCCAGCAGTTTAGCGGGGCGGAAGACCCAGTACTTC.

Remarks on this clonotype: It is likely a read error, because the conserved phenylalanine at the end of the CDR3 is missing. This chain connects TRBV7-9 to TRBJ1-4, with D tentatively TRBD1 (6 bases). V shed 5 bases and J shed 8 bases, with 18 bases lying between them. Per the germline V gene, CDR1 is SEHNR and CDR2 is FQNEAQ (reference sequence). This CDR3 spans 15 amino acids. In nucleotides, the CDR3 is TGTGCCAGCAGCACCGGACAGCCTGGGGAGGAAAAACTGTTTCTT. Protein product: CASSTGQPGEEKLFL.

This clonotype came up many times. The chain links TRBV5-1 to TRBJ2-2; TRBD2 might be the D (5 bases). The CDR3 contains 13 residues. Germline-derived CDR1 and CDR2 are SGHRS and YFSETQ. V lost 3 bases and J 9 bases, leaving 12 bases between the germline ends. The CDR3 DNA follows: TGCGCCAGCAGCTACAACGCGGGCAGGGAGCTGTTTTTT. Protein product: CASSYNAGRELFF.

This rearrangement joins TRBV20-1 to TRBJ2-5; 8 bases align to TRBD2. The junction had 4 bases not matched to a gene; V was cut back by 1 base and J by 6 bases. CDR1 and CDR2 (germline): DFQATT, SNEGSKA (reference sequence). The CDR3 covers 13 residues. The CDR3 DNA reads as TGCAGTGCTAGAGGAGCGGGAGAGAAGACCCAGTACTTC. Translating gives CSARGAGEKTQYF.

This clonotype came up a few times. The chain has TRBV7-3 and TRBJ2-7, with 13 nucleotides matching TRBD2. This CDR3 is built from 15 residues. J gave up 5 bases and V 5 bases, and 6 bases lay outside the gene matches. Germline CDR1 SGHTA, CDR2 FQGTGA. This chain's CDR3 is CASSASGTSGNEQYF. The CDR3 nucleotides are TGTGCCAGCAGCGCCTCCGGGACTAGCGGGAACGAGCAGTACTTC.

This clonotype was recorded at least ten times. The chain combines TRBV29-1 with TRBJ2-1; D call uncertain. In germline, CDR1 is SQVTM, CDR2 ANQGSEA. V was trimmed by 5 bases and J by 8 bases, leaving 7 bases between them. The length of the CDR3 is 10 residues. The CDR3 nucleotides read TGCAGCGTTTTATGGGATGAGCAGTTCTTC. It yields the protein CSVLWDEQFF.

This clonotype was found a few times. This CDR3 reads CASSRSAGDSYGYTF. CDR3 bases: TGTGCCAGCAGTCGAAGCGCAGGGGACTCATATGGCTACACCTTC. The chain joins TRBV6-1 to TRBJ1-2; possibly TRBD1 for D (6 bases). Germline V gives CDR1 MNHNS, CDR2 SASEGT. V was pared by 5 bases and J by 5 bases, with 18 bases between. CDR3 length: 15 residues.

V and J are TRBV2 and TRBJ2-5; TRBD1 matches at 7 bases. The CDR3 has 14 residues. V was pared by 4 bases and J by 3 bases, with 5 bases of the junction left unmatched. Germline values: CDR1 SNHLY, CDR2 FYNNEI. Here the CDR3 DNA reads TGTGCCAGCAGTGTATCACAGGGGAAAGAGACCCAGTACTTC. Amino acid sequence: CASSVSQGKETQYF.

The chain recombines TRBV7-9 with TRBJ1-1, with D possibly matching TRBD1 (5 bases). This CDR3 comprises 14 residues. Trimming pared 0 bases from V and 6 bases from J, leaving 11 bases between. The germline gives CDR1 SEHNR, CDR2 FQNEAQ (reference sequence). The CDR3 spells CASSLAQGGAEAFF. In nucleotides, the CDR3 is TGTGCCAGCAGCTTAGCTCAGGGAGGGGCTGAAGCTTTCTTT.

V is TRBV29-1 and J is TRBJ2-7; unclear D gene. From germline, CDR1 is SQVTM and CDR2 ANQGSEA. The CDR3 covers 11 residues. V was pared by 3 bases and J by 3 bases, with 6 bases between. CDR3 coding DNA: TGCAGCGTTGAGTCCGACTACGAGCAGTACTTC. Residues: CSVESDYEQYF.

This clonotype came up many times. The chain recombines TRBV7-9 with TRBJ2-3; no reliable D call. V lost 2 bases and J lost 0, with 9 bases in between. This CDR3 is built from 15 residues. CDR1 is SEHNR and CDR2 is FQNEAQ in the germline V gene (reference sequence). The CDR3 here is CASSLISGSTDTQYF. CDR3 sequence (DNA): TGTGCCAGCAGCTTAATATCCGGTAGCACAGATACGCAGTATTTT.

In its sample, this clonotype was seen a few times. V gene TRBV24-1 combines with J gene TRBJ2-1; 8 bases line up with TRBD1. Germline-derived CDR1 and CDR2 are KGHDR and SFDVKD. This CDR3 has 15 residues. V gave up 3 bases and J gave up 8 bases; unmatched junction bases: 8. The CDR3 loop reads CATSDLGTGRDEQFF. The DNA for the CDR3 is TGTGCCACCAGTGATCTCGGGACAGGTAGAGATGAGCAGTTCTTC.

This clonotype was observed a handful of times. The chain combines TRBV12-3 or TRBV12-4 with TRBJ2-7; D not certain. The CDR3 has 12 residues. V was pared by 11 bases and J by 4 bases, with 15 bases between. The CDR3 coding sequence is TGTGCCTCCCGGGCGGCGGAATACGAGCAGTACTTC. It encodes CASRAAEYEQYF.

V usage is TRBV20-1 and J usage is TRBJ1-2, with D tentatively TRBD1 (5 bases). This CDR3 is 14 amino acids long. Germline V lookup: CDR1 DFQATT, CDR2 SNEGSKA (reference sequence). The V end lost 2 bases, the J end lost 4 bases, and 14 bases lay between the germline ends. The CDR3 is CSARFPGGAYGYTF. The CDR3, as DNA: TGCAGTGCTAGATTCCCCGGCGGGGCCTATGGCTACACCTTC.

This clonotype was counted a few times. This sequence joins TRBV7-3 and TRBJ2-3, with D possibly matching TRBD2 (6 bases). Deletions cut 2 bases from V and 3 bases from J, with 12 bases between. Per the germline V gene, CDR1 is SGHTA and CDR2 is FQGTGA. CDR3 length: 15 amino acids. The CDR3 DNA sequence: TGTGCCAGCAGCTTAGGAGGCGGGATAACAGATACGCAGTATTTT. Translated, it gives CASSLGGGITDTQYF.

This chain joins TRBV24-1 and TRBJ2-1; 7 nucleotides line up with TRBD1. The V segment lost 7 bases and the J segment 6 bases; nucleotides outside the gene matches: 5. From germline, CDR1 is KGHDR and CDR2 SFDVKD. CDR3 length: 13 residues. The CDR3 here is CATRLTGFNEQFF. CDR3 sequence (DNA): TGTGCCACCAGGCTGACAGGGTTCAATGAGCAGTTCTTC.